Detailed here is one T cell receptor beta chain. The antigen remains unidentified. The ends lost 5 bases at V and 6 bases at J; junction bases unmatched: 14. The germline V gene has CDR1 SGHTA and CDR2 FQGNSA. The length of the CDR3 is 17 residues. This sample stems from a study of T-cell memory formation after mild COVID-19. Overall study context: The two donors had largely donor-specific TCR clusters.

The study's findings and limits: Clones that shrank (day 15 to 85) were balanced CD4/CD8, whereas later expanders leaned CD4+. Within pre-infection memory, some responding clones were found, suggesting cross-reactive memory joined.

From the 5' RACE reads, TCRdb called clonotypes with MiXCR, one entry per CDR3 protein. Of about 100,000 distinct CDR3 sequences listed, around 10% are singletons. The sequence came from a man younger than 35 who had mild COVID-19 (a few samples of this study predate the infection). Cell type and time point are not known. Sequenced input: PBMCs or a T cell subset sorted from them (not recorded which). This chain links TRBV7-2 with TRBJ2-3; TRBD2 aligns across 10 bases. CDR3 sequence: CASSVSSGGNQRDTQYF. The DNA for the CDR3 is TGTGCCAGCAGCGTCTCTAGCGGGGGTAACCAGAGGGATACGCAGTATTTT.